This T cell receptor (beta chain) was observed in a study of CD8 T cells in Susac syndrome. The authors reverse transcribed about 0.45 to 1 ug RNA with random hexamers. TCRdb called the immunoSEQ multiplex PCR reads again in MiXCR, with one record for every CDR3 protein. The data contain roughly 200,000 distinct CDR3 sequences, nearly 97% of them singletons. V was pared by 1 base and J by 3 bases, with 4 bases of the junction left unmatched. This CDR3 comprises 15 residues. Germline CDR1 is SGHRS and CDR2 is YFSETQ. The patients who served as multiple sclerosis controls were treatment-naive and had stable or active relapsing-remitting disease that fulfilled the revised McDonald criteria. Negative isolation yielded the CD8+ and CD4+ T cells, while FACS enriched the TEMRA cells.

Sequencing input: CD4+ T cells from PBMCs. The rearrangement links TRBV5-1 to TRBJ2-5; 9 nucleotides agree with TRBD2. This TCR was sampled from a human donor with multiple sclerosis. In DNA, the CDR3 is TGCGCCAGCAGCTTGATCAGACTAGCGGAAGAGACCCAGTACTTC. Protein product: CASSLIRLAEETQYF.